This TCR beta chain was observed in a study of cytotoxic CD8 clonotypes in ibrutinib-treated CLL. For the study at large: Investigators reported about 25 partial and 2 complete responses; after median roughly 70 months, roughly 14 patients remained remitted and about twelve progressed.

TCRdb's table, derived via immunoSEQ multiplex PCR, lists solely in-frame clones and lacks some. The table has roughly 330,000 clones, 67% seen once. CDR3 length equals 18 residues. Germline CDR1 and CDR2: SGDLS and YYNGEE. Trimming shortened V by 3 bases and J by 5 bases, and 26 bases separated the two germline ends. This TCR came from a human donor with chronic lymphocytic leukemia. This material consisted of PBMCs, taken after 36 months of ibrutinib treatment. The gene calls are TRBV9 and TRBJ2-5, with D perhaps matching TRBD2 (7 bases). The CDR3 nucleotides read TGTGCCAGCAGCGACCACTTGCCGGGGGGCCCGCGAACGGAGACCCAGTACTTC. Its protein is CASSDHLPGGPRTETQYF.